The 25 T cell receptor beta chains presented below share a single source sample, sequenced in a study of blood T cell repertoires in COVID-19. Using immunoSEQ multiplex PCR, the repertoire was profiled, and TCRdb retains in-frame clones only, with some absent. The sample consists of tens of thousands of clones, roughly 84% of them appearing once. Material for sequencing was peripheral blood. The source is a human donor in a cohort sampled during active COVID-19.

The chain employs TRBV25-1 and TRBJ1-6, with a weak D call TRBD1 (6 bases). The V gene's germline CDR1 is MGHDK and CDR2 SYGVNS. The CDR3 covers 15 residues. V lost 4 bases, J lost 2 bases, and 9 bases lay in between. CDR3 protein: CASSVGQTYNSPLHF. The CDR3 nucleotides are TGTGCCAGCAGTGTTGGACAGACCTATAATTCACCCCTCCACTTT.

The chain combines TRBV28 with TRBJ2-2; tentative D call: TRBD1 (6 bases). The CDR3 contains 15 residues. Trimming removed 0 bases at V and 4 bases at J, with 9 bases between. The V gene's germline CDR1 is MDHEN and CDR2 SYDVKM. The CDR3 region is CASSLWLRGTGELFF. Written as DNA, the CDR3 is TGTGCCAGCAGTTTATGGCTCAGGGGCACCGGGGAGCTGTTTTTT.

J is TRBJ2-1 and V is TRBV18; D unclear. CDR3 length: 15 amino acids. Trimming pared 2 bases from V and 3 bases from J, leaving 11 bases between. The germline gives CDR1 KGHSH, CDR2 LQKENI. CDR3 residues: CASSPGVGGYNEQFF. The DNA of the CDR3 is TGTGCCAGCTCACCAGGCGTCGGCGGCTACAATGAGCAGTTCTTC.

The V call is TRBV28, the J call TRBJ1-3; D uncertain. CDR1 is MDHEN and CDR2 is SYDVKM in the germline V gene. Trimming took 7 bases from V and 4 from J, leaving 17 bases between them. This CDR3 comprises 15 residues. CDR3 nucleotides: TGTGCCAGCACCCTAGCGACGAGGTCCGGAAACACCATATATTTT. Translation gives CASTLATRSGNTIYF.

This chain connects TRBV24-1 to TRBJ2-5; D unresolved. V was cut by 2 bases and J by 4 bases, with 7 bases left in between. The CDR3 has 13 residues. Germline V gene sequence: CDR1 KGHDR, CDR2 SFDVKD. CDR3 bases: TGTGCCACCAGTGATTCCCCCCTAGAGACCCAGTACTTC. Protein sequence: CATSDSPLETQYF.

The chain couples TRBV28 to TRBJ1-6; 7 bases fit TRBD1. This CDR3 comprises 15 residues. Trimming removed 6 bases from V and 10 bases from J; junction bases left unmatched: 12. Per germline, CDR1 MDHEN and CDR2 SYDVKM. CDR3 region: CASSPGQVLRSPLHF. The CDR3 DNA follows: TGTGCCAGCAGCCCCGGACAGGTTTTGAGGTCACCCCTCCACTTT.

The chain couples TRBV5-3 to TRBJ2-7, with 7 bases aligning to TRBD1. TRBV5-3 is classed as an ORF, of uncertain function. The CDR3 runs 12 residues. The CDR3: CGSDRARSGQYF. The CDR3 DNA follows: TGTGGCAGTGACAGGGCCCGAAGCGGGCAGTACTTC.

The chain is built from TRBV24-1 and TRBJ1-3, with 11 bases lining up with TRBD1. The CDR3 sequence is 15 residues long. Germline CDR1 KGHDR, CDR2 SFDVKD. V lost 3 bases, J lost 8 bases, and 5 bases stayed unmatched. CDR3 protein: CATSDPGTGGDTIYF. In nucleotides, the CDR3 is TGTGCCACCAGTGATCCCGGGACAGGGGGAGACACCATATATTTT.

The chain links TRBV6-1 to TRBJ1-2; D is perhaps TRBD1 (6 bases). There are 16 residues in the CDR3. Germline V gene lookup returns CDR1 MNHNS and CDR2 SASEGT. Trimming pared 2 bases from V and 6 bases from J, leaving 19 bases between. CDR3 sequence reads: CASSEHYNAGVDGYTF. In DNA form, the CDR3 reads TGTGCCAGCAGTGAACATTATAATGCAGGGGTGGATGGCTACACCTTC.

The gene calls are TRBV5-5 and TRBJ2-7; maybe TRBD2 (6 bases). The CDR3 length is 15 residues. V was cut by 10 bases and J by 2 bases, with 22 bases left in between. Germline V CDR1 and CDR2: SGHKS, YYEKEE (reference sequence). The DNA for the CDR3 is TGTGCCGGGAGTCCGGGACTGCTTAATCCCTACGAGCAGTACTTC. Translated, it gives CAGSPGLLNPYEQYF.

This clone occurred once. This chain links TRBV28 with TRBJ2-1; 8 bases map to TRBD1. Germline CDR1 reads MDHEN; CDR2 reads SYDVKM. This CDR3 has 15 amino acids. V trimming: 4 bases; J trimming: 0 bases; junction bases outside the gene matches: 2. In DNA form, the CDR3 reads TGTGCCAGCAGTTCAGGGGGCCTCTCCTACAATGAGCAGTTCTTC. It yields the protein CASSSGGLSYNEQFF. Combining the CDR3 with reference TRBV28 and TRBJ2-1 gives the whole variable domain DVKVTQSSRYLVKRTGEKVFLECVQDMDHENMFWYRQDPGLGLRLIYFSYDVKMKEKGDIPEGYSVSREKKERFSLILESASTNQTSMYLCASSSGGLSYNEQFFGPGTRLTVL.

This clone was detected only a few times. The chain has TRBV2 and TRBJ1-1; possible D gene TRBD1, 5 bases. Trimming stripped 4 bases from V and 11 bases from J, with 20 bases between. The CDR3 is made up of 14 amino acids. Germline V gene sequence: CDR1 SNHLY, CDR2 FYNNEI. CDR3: CASSGGLGREGAFF. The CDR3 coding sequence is TGTGCCAGCAGTGGGGGGTTGGGTAGGGAGGGCGCTTTCTTT.

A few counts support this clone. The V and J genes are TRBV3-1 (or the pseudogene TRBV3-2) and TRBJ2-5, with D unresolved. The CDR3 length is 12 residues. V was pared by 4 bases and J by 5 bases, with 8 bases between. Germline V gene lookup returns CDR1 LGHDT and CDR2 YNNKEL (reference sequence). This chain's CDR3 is CASSPTEETQYF. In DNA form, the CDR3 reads TGTGCCAGCAGCCCTACCGAGGAGACCCAGTACTTC.

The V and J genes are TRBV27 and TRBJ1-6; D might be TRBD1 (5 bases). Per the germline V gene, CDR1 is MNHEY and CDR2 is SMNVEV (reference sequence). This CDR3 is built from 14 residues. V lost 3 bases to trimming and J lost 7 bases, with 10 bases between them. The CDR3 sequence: CASSFGGVNSPLHF. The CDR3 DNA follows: TGTGCCAGCAGTTTCGGGGGAGTGAATTCACCCCTCCACTTT.

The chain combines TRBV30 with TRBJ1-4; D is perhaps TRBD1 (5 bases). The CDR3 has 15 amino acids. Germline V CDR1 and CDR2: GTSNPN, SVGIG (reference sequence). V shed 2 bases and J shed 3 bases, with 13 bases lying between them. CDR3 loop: CAWSLMGRPNEKLFF. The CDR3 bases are TGTGCCTGGAGTCTAATGGGGCGACCTAATGAAAAACTGTTTTTT.

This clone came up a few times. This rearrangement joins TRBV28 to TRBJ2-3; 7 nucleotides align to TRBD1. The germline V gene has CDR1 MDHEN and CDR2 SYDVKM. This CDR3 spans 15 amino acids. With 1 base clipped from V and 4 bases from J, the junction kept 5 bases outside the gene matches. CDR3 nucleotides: TGTGCCAGCAGTTTATTAGGGGGCGATTCAGATACGCAGTATTTT. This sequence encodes CASSLLGGDSDTQYF.

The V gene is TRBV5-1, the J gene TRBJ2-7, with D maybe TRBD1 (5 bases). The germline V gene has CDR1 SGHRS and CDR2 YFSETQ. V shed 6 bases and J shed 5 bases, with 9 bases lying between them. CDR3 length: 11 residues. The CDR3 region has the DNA TGCGCCAGCACCGACAGCAACGAGCAGTACTTC. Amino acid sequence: CASTDSNEQYF.

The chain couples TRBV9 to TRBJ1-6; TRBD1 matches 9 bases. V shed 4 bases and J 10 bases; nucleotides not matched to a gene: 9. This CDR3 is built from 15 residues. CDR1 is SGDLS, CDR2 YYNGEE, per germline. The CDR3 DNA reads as TGTGCCAGCAGCCTCTGGGGACAGGGAATCTCACCCCTCCACTTT. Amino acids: CASSLWGQGISPLHF.

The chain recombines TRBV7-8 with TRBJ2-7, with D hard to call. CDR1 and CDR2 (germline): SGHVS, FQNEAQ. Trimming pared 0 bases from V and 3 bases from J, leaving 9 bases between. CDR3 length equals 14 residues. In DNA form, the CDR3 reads TGTGCCAGCAGCTTAGCACTCCTGAACTACGAGCAGTACTTC. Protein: CASSLALLNYEQYF.

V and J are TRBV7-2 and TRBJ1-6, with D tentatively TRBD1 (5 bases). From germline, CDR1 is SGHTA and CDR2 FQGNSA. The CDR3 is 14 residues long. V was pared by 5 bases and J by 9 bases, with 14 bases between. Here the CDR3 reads CASSPGGRGSPLHF. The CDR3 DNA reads TGTGCCAGCAGCCCCGGGGGTCGGGGTTCACCCCTCCACTTT.

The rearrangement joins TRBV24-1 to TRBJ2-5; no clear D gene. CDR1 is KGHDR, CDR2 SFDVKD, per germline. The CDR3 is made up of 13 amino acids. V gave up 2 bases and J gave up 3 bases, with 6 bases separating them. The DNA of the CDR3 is TGTGCCACCAGTGATTCAGGAAAAGAGACCCAGTACTTC. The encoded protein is CATSDSGKETQYF.

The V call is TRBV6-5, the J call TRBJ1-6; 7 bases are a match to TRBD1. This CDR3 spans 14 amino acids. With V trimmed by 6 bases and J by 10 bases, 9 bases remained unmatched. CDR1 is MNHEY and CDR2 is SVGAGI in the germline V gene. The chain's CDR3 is CASSSQGRGSPLHF. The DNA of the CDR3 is TGTGCCAGCAGCTCACAGGGGCGAGGGTCACCCCTCCACTTT.

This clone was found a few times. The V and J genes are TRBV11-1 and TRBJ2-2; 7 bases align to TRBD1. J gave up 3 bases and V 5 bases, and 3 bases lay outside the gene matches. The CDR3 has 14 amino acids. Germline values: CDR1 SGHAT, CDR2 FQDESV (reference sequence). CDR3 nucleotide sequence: TGTGCCAGCAGCCCAGGGACAGACACCGGGGAGCTGTTTTTT. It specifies CASSPGTDTGELFF. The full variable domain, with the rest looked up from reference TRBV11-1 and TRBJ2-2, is EAEVAQSPRYKITEKSQAVAFWCDPISGHATLYWYRQILGQGPELLVQFQDESVVDDSQLPKDRFSAERLKGVDSTLKIQPAELGDSAMYLCASSPGTDTGELFFGEGSRLTVL.

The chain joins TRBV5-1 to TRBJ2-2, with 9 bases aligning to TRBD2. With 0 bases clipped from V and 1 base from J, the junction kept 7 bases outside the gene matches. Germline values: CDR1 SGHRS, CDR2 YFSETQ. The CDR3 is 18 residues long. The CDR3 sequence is CASSLVGGGAGNTGELFF. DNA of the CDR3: TGCGCCAGCAGCTTGGTCGGCGGGGGGGCCGGGAACACCGGGGAGCTGTTTTTT.

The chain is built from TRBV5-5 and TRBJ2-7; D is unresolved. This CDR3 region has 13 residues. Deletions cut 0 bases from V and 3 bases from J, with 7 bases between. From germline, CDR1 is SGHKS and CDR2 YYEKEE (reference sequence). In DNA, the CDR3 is TGTGCCAGCAGCTTGGGAGCGATCTACGAGCAGTACTTC. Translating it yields CASSLGAIYEQYF.